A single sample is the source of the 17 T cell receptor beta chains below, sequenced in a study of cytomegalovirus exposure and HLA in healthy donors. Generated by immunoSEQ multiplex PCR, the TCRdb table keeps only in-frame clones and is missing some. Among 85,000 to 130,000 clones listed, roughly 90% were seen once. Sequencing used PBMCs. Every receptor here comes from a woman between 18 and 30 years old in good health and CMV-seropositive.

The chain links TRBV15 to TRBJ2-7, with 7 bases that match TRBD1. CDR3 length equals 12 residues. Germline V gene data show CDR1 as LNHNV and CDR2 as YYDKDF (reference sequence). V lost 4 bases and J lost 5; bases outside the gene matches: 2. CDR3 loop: CATSTTGNEQYF. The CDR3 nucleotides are TGTGCCACCAGCACGACAGGGAACGAGCAGTACTTC.

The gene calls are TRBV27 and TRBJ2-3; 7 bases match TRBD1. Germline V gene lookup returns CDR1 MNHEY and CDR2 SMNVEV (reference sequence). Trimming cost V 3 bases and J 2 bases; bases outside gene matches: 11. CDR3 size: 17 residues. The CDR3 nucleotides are TGTGCCAGCAGTTTCCTTAAGCACAGGGGACCCACAGATACGCAGTATTTT. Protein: CASSFLKHRGPTDTQYF.

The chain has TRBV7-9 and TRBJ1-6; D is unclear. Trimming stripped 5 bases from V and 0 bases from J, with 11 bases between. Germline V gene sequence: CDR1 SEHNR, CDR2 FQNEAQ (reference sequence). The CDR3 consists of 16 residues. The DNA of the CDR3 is TGTGCCAGCAGCCCCCCCAACAGCTCCTATAATTCACCCCTCCACTTT. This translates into CASSPPNSSYNSPLHF. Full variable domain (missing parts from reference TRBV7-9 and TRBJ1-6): DTGVSQNPRHKITKRGQNVTFRCDPISEHNRLYWYRQTLGQGPEFLTYFQNEAQLEKSRLLSDRFSAERPKGSFSTLEIQRTEQGDSAMYLCASSPPNSSYNSPLHFGNGTRLTVT.

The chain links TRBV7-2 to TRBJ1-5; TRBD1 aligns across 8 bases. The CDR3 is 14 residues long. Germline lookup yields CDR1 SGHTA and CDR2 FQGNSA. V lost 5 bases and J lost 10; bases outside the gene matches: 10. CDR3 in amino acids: CASSLQGAKEPQHF. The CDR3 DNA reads TGTGCCAGCAGCCTCCAGGGGGCGAAGGAACCCCAGCATTTT.

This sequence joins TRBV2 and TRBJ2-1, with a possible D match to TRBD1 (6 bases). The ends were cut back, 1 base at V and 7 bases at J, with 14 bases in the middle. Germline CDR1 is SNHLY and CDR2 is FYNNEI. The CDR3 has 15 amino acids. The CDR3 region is CASSEDRVWGNEQFF. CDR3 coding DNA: TGTGCCAGCAGTGAAGACAGGGTATGGGGAAATGAGCAGTTCTTC.

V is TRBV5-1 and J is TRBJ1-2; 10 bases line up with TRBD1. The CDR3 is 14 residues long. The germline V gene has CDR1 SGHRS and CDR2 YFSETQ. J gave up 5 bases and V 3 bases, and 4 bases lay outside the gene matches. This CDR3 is CASSYGTGVYGYTF. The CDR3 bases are TGCGCCAGCAGCTACGGGACAGGGGTATATGGCTACACCTTC.

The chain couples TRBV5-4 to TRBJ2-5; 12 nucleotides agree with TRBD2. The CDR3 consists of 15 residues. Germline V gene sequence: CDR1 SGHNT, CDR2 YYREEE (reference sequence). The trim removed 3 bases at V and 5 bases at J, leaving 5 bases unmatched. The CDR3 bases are TGTGCCAGCAGCTCCGGACTAGCGGGGTCGGAGACCCAGTACTTC. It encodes CASSSGLAGSETQYF.

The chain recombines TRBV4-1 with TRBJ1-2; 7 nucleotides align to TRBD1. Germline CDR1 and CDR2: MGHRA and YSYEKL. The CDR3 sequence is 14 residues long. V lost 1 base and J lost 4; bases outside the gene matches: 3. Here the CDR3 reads CASSQVGTAYGYTF. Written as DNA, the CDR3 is TGCGCCAGCAGCCAAGTAGGGACAGCCTATGGCTACACCTTC.

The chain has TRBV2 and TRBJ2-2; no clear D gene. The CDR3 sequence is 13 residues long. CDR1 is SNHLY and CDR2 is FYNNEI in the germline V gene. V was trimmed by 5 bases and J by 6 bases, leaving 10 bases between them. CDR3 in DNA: TGTGCCAGCAGTCTTAGTGTCGCCGGGGAGCTGTTTTTT. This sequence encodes CASSLSVAGELFF.

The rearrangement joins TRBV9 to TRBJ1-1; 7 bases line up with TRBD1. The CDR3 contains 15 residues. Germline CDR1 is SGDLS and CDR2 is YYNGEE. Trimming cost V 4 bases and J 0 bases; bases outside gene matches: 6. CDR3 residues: CASSPRQGMNTEAFF. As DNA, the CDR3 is TGTGCCAGCAGCCCACGACAGGGCATGAACACTGAAGCTTTCTTT. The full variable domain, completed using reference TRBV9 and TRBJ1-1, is DSGVTQTPKHLITATGQRVTLRCSPRSGDLSVYWYQQSLDQGLQFLIQYYNGEERAKGNILERFSAQQFPDLHSELNLSSLELGDSALYFCASSPRQGMNTEAFFGQGTRLTVV.

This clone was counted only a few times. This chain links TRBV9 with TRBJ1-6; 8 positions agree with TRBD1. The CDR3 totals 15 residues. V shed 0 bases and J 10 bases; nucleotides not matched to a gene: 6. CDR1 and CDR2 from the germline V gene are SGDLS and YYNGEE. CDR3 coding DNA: TGTGCCAGCAGCGTAGAAGACAGGGGATGGTCACCCCTCCACTTT. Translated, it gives CASSVEDRGWSPLHF. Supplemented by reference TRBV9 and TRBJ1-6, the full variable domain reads DSGVTQTPKHLITATGQRVTLRCSPRSGDLSVYWYQQSLDQGLQFLIQYYNGEERAKGNILERFSAQQFPDLHSELNLSSLELGDSALYFCASSVEDRGWSPLHFGNGTRLTVT.

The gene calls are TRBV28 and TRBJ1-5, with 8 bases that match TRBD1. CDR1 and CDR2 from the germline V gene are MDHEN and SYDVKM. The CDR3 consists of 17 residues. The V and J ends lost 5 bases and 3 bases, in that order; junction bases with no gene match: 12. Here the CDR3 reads CASSGGAGGEVNQPQHF. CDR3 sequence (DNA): TGTGCCAGCAGTGGGGGGGCAGGGGGCGAAGTCAATCAGCCCCAGCATTTT.

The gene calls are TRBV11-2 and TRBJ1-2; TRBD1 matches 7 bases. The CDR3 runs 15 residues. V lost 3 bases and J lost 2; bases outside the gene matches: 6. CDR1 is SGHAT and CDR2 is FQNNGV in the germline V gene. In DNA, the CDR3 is TGTGCCAGCAGCTTTTTACAGGGGATAAACTATGGCTACACCTTC. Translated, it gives CASSFLQGINYGYTF.

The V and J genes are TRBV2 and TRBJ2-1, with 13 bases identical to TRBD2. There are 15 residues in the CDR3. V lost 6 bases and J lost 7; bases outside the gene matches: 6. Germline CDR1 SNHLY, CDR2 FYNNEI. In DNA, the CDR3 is TGTGCCAGCAGCCCACTAGCGGGGGGGAGTAATGAGCAGTTCTTC. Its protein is CASSPLAGGSNEQFF.

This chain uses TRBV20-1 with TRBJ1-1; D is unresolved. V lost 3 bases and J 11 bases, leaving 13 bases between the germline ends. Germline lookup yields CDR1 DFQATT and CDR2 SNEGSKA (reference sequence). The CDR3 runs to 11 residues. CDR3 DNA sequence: TGCAGTGCTAGCAATAGGAGCGGGGCTTTCTTT. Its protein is CSASNRSGAFF.

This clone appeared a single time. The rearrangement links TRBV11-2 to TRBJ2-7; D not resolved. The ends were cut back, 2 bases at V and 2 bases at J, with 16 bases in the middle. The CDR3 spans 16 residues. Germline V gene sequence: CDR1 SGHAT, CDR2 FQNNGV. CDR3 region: CASSLNKDPGPYEQYV. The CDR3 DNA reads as TGTGCCAGCAGCTTAAACAAGGATCCAGGTCCCTACGAGCAGTACGTC.

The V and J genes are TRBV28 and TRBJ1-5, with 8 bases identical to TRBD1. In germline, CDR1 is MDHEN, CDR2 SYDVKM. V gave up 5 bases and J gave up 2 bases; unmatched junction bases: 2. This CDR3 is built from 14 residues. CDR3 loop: CASSPDRGNQPQHF. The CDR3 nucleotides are TGTGCCAGCAGTCCGGACAGGGGCAATCAGCCCCAGCATTTT.